This T cell receptor (beta chain) was captured in a study of CD8 T cells in ankylosing spondylitis. Generation of TCR beta libraries employed quantitative 5'-RACE incorporating molecular barcodes. MiXCR, applied by TCRdb to the 5' RACE reads, yields one record per CDR3 protein. The table lists roughly 670,000 distinct CDR3 sequences, around 17% of them singletons, with under 20% in the top ten. Notes on this clonotype: The antigen remains undetermined.

Overall study findings and caveats: A TCR beta motif of fewer than ten highly homologous variants seemed to mark ankylosing spondylitis blood.

Sequencing was performed on blood, either unsorted or a sorted T cell fraction (not recorded which). The clonotype originates from a male donor with ankylosing spondylitis.

The CDR3 coding sequence is TGTGCCAGCACCCACGGGCCAGGGGACGAGCAGTACTTC. Translated: CASTHGPGDEQYF. V is TRBV6-2 or TRBV6-3 and J is TRBJ2-7; D may be TRBD1 (6 bases). The CDR3 spans 13 residues. CDR1 and CDR2 (germline): MNHEY, SVGEGT. Trimming took off 7 bases at V and 5 bases at J, with 15 bases between the two ends.